This TCR beta chain was identified in a study of T cell responses to AZD1222 COVID-19 vaccine. Study observations and caveats: Only a handful of AZD1222 recipients, roughly six in all, had baseline seropositivity.

Of note for this clone: The antigen is unknown.

Some clones are missing from TCRdb's copy, which holds only in-frame ones; the method was immunoSEQ multiplex PCR. The table includes about 110,000 clones, 82% detected once. The CDR3 totals 18 residues. Per the germline V gene, CDR1 is SGHRS and CDR2 is YFSETQ. V shed 1 base and J 4 bases; nucleotides not matched to a gene: 15. V and J are TRBV5-1 and TRBJ2-7, with 9 bases matching TRBD1. The receptor's source is an adult in good health. The sample was peripheral blood, taken on day 0 of AZD1222 vaccination. This chain's CDR3 is CASSLIVSLTGGDYEQYF. As DNA, the CDR3 is TGCGCCAGCAGCTTGATCGTATCGTTAACAGGGGGCGATTACGAGCAGTACTTC.